The 30 T cell receptor beta chains below come from one sample, sequenced in a study of T cell responses to AZD1222 COVID-19 vaccine. Data came from immunoSEQ multiplex PCR; TCRdb stores just in-frame clones and leaves some out. The sample includes 200,000 to 250,000 clones, roughly 94% seen only once; the top ten take approximately 1.7%. Specimen: peripheral blood, collected 28 days after the second dose of the MenACWY control vaccine. The receptors come from an adult who received the MenACWY meningococcal vaccine as a control.

This chain uses TRBV5-4 with TRBJ1-6, with 9 bases lining up with TRBD1. The CDR3 consists of 16 residues. CDR1 and CDR2 (germline): SGHNT, YYREEE (reference sequence). With V trimmed by 3 bases and J by 10 bases, 11 bases remained unmatched. The CDR3 nucleotides are TGTGCCAGCAGCTCCCCCACGACAGGGGGGAACTCACCCCTCCACTTT. Its protein product is CASSSPTTGGNSPLHF.

This clone was seen only a few times. V gene TRBV29-1 combines with J gene TRBJ1-1; 7 nucleotides line up with TRBD1. The germline gives CDR1 SQVTM, CDR2 ANQGSEA. V shed 6 bases and J 10 bases; nucleotides not matched to a gene: 26. This CDR3 region has 17 residues. The CDR3 DNA reads as TGCAGCGTCCGAGTCGGGACAGCTACCCCTGGTTTCGGCGGAGCTTTCTTT. Translating it yields CSVRVGTATPGFGGAFF.

This clone was seen only once. V and J are TRBV18 and TRBJ2-1; 8 nucleotides match TRBD2. The length of the CDR3 is 17 residues. With 3 bases clipped from V and 3 bases from J, the junction kept 10 bases outside the gene matches. CDR1 is KGHSH, CDR2 LQKENI, per germline. In nucleotides, the CDR3 is TGTGCCAGCTCACCGATCGGGGGGGCGCTGAGCTACAATGAGCAGTTCTTC. As protein: CASSPIGGALSYNEQFF.

The chain couples TRBV10-3 to TRBJ2-7; TRBD1 is a possible D gene (8 bases). CDR1 is ENHRY and CDR2 is SYGVKD in the germline V gene. Trimming removed 6 bases at V and 4 bases at J, with 16 bases between. The CDR3 spans 14 residues. For the CDR3, the DNA is TGTGCCATCAGGACAGACAGGGGAGGGTACGAGCAGTACTTC. Residues: CAIRTDRGGYEQYF.

This clone has just one count. The chain carries TRBV7-8 and TRBJ1-2; TRBD1 aligns across 10 bases. The junction had 1 base not matched to a gene; V was cut back by 1 base and J by 2 bases. Germline CDR1 SGHVS, CDR2 FQNEAQ. The CDR3 runs to 15 residues. CDR3 region: CASSLGTGGNYGYTF. The CDR3 nucleotides read TGTGCCAGCAGCTTAGGGACAGGGGGAAACTATGGCTACACCTTC.

J is TRBJ2-7 and V is TRBV18; 8 bases line up with TRBD1. J lost 5 bases, V lost 4 bases, and 4 bases had no gene match. CDR1 is KGHSH and CDR2 is LQKENI in the germline V gene. This CDR3 region has 13 residues. The CDR3, as DNA: TGTGCCAGCTCACAGACAGGGGTCGACGAGCAGTACTTC. Translating it yields CASSQTGVDEQYF.

The chain couples TRBV30 to TRBJ1-5; weak D call: TRBD1 (5 bases). Germline CDR1 and CDR2: GTSNPN and SVGIG (reference sequence). CDR3 length: 13 residues. With 2 bases removed from V and 6 bases from J, the gap between germline ends came to 11 bases. CDR3 residues: CAWSRSGGQPQHF. The CDR3 bases are TGTGCCTGGAGTAGGAGTGGGGGTCAGCCCCAGCATTTT.

This chain links TRBV5-1 with TRBJ2-7, with unresolved D. The CDR3 is made up of 16 amino acids. V shed 5 bases and J shed 2 bases, with 20 bases lying between them. Germline loops: CDR1 SGHRS, CDR2 YFSETQ. The CDR3 nucleotides are TGCGCCAGCAGTCGGGTAAGGGCTTCCTCAGCCTACGAGCAGTACTTC. Protein sequence: CASSRVRASSAYEQYF.

This chain connects TRBV13 to TRBJ2-7; 7 nucleotides match TRBD1. The CDR3 is made up of 12 amino acids. Looked up from germline, CDR1 is PRHDT and CDR2 is FYEKMQ (reference sequence). Unmatched junction bases numbered 6, after V lost 10 bases and J lost 3 bases. CDR3 in DNA: TGTGCCACCGGGGACAGCAACTACGAGCAGTACTTC. It encodes CATGDSNYEQYF.

Here the CDR3 DNA reads TGTGCCAGTAGTATAGAATCCTCCTACGAGCAGTACTTC. Translating gives CASSIESSYEQYF. This chain uses TRBV19 with TRBJ2-7, with D unresolved. V lost 0 bases and J 0 bases, leaving 3 bases between the germline ends. This CDR3 spans 13 amino acids. The germline V gene has CDR1 LNHDA and CDR2 SQIVND (reference sequence).

The chain recombines TRBV14 with TRBJ2-3, with D possibly matching TRBD1 (6 bases). CDR1 and CDR2 (germline): SGHDN, FVKESK. Between the trimmed V and J ends, which lost 1 base and 3 bases, there was a span of 8 bases. The length of the CDR3 is 14 residues. The CDR3 nucleotides are TGTGCCAGCAGCCAAGGACAGGAGACAGATACGCAGTATTTT. It translates to CASSQGQETDTQYF. Drawing the rest from reference TRBV14 and TRBJ2-3, the complete variable domain is EAGVTQFPSHSVIEKGQTVTLRCDPISGHDNLYWYRRVMGKEIKFLLHFVKESKQDESGMPNNRFLAERTGGTYSTLKVQPAELEDSGVYFCASSQGQETDTQYFGPGTRLTVL.

The chain uses TRBV20-1 and TRBJ1-5; weak D call: TRBD1 (6 bases). Germline V gene lookup returns CDR1 DFQATT and CDR2 SNEGSKA (reference sequence). The ends were cut back, 3 bases at V and 4 bases at J, with 16 bases in the middle. The CDR3 is 15 amino acids. The CDR3, as DNA: TGCAGTGCTAGTCCGGGGGGCCCTCCGAATCAGCCCCAGCATTTT. Translated: CSASPGGPPNQPQHF.

The chain has TRBV28 and TRBJ1-1; weak D call: TRBD1 (5 bases). V was cut by 2 bases and J by 2 bases, with 9 bases left in between. The germline CDR1 and CDR2 sequences are MDHEN and SYDVKM. The CDR3 is 14 residues long. The CDR3 loop reads CASSLRTQNTEAFF. The CDR3 DNA is TGTGCCAGCAGTTTACGGACACAAAACACTGAAGCTTTCTTT.

The V gene is TRBV11-2, the J gene TRBJ2-5, with 8 bases lining up with TRBD1. Germline V gives CDR1 SGHAT, CDR2 FQNNGV. The CDR3 runs to 14 residues. V shed 4 bases, J shed 9 bases, and the junction held 10 bases outside the gene matches. CDR3 sequence reads: CASSSDRGAFPQYF. CDR3 DNA sequence: TGTGCCAGCAGCTCCGACAGGGGAGCGTTTCCCCAGTACTTC.

The chain links TRBV6-1 to TRBJ1-1; 11 bases are a match to TRBD1. The CDR3 totals 17 residues. The germline V gene encodes CDR1 MNHNS and CDR2 SASEGT. V was clipped by 4 bases and J by 4 bases; unmatched bases: 11. CDR3 sequence (DNA): TGTGCCAGCAGTGCTTTGGACAGGGGGCTTGCAGGCACTGAAGCTTTCTTT. This gives the protein CASSALDRGLAGTEAFF.

The chain carries TRBV12-3 or TRBV12-4 and TRBJ1-2; no definite D call. Trimming pared 1 base from V and 2 bases from J, leaving 5 bases between. The CDR3 runs to 13 residues. The CDR3 loop is CASSLGSNYGYTF. DNA for the CDR3: TGTGCCAGCAGTTTAGGATCGAACTATGGCTACACCTTC.

This sequence joins TRBV6-2 or TRBV6-3 and TRBJ2-5; D remains unclear. This CDR3 is 15 amino acids long. Germline CDR1 is MNHEY and CDR2 is SVGEGT. Trimming removed 2 bases from V and 5 bases from J, with 15 bases in between. CDR3 residues: CASSYGGVPSETQYF. The CDR3, as DNA: TGTGCCAGCAGTTACGGCGGCGTTCCTTCGGAGACCCAGTACTTC.

CDR3 in amino acids: CASSDDATSGGKDTQYF. The CDR3 DNA sequence: TGTGCCAGCAGTGACGACGCGACTAGCGGGGGAAAAGATACGCAGTATTTT. V is TRBV6-4 and J is TRBJ2-3, with 12 bases fitting TRBD2. CDR1 is MRHNA and CDR2 is SNTAGT in the germline V gene. The ends lost 2 bases at V and 5 bases at J; junction bases unmatched: 8. The CDR3 totals 17 residues.

The chain is built from TRBV3-1 (or the pseudogene TRBV3-2) and TRBJ1-6, with 9 positions matching TRBD1. After removal of 5 bases from V and 7 bases from J, the junction contained 6 bases not matched to a gene. Germline V lookup: CDR1 LGHDT, CDR2 YNNKEL (reference sequence). The CDR3 is 15 amino acids. The DNA for the CDR3 is TGTGCCAGCAGCGGACGGACAGGGGAAAATTCACCCCTCCACTTT. Its translation: CASSGRTGENSPLHF.

The chain's CDR3 is CASSSYGGQGSYEQYF. DNA of the CDR3: TGCGCCAGCAGCTCTTATGGGGGACAGGGTTCCTACGAGCAGTACTTC. The rearrangement uses TRBV5-1 and TRBJ2-7; 9 bases fit TRBD1. The length of the CDR3 is 16 residues. Looked up from germline, CDR1 is SGHRS and CDR2 is YFSETQ. V trimming: 3 bases; J trimming: 1 base; junction bases outside the gene matches: 8.

The rearrangement uses TRBV27 and TRBJ2-7; 11 bases align to TRBD2. This CDR3 spans 15 amino acids. Trimming cost V 5 bases and J 2 bases; bases outside gene matches: 5. The germline CDR1 and CDR2 sequences are MNHEY and SMNVEV (reference sequence). DNA of the CDR3: TGTGCCAGCAGTCTAGCGGGGGGCCATACCTACGAGCAGTACTTC. Protein product: CASSLAGGHTYEQYF.

The gene calls are TRBV28 and TRBJ2-3, with 7 bases aligning to TRBD1. The CDR3 is made up of 16 amino acids. The V and J ends lost 6 bases and 0 bases, in that order; junction bases with no gene match: 9. Germline V gene sequence: CDR1 MDHEN, CDR2 SYDVKM. The DNA for the CDR3 is TGTGCCAGCAGCCCATGGGGACAGACTAGCACAGATACGCAGTATTTT. Translated: CASSPWGQTSTDTQYF.

The chain couples TRBV7-3 to TRBJ2-7, with D tentatively TRBD1 (7 bases). Per germline, CDR1 SGHTA and CDR2 FQGTGA. The CDR3 is made up of 17 amino acids. The ends were cut back, 5 bases at V and 3 bases at J, with 23 bases in the middle. CDR3 sequence (DNA): TGTGCCAGCAGCCTCGGAGGAGGGGGCACGATTTTCTACGAGCAGTACTTC. Amino acid sequence: CASSLGGGGTIFYEQYF.

The chain carries TRBV7-9 and TRBJ2-3; D is perhaps TRBD2 (5 bases). V gave up 3 bases and J gave up 5 bases, with 9 bases separating them. Per germline, CDR1 SEHNR and CDR2 FQNEAQ (reference sequence). The CDR3 consists of 13 residues. DNA of the CDR3: TGTGCCAGCAGCTTCGTCGAGGGAGATACGCAGTATTTT. Translated: CASSFVEGDTQYF.

The chain couples TRBV24-1 to TRBJ2-7; tentatively, D is TRBD1 or TRBD2 (5 bases each). This CDR3 is built from 14 residues. Trimming took off 3 bases at V and 0 bases at J, with 8 bases between the two ends. The germline gives CDR1 KGHDR, CDR2 SFDVKD. The CDR3 loop is CATSDGGNSYEQYF. CDR3 DNA sequence: TGTGCCACCAGTGATGGGGGAAACTCCTACGAGCAGTACTTC.

The rearrangement links TRBV9 to TRBJ1-4, with 7 bases identical to TRBD1. V was clipped by 3 bases and J by 7 bases; unmatched bases: 9. CDR3 length equals 15 residues. CDR1 and CDR2 (germline): SGDLS, YYNGEE. DNA of the CDR3: TGTGCCAGCAGCGCAACAGGGGCCCTCTTTGAAAAACTGTTTTTT. It yields the protein CASSATGALFEKLFF.

This clone was detected once. V gene TRBV30 combines with J gene TRBJ1-5, with D tentatively TRBD1 (5 bases). The CDR3 sequence is 13 residues long. Trimming shortened V by 2 bases and J by 6 bases, and 11 bases separated the two germline ends. Germline CDR1 GTSNPN, CDR2 SVGIG (reference sequence). In nucleotides, the CDR3 is TGTGCCTGGAGTTCACAGGAGGGTCAGCCCCAGCATTTT. Protein sequence: CAWSSQEGQPQHF.

The rearrangement uses TRBV7-9 and TRBJ1-1; a weak D match, TRBD1 (5 bases). The CDR3 length is 14 residues. The ends were cut back, 5 bases at V and 6 bases at J, with 16 bases in the middle. The germline gives CDR1 SEHNR, CDR2 FQNEAQ (reference sequence). The DNA for the CDR3 is TGTGCCAGCAGCCATGGACCGGGGCCATCTGAAGCTTTCTTT. Encoded protein: CASSHGPGPSEAFF.

This clone was counted between two and nine times. The chain combines TRBV5-1 with TRBJ1-1, with D possibly TRBD1 on 5 matching bases. V was cut by 4 bases and J by 1 base, with 17 bases left in between. CDR3 size: 16 residues. Germline V gives CDR1 SGHRS, CDR2 YFSETQ. CDR3 nucleotides: TGCGCCAGCAGCCCAAGCGCGGGGCACACGAACACTGAAGCTTTCTTT. It translates to CASSPSAGHTNTEAFF.

V and J are TRBV9 and TRBJ2-1; D gene unclear. V lost 4 bases and J lost 0, with 5 bases in between. Germline V gene lookup returns CDR1 SGDLS and CDR2 YYNGEE. CDR3 size: 13 residues. The CDR3 nucleotides read TGTGCCAGCAGCCCTATCTCCTACAATGAGCAGTTCTTC. This encodes CASSPISYNEQFF.